This T cell receptor (beta chain) was found in a study of T cells in tuberculosis. Study results and caveats: Selection depended on which cryopreserved specimens were available. GMM-specific TCRs were nearer to active tuberculosis alpha repertoires, suggesting expansion.

Documented time point: new active TB diagnosis, blood taken before or within 7 days of starting treatment. Details on this clone: Its antigen is as yet unknown.

The table came from immunoSEQ multiplex PCR; TCRdb's copy has only in-frame clones and leaves some out. In the table there are under 40,000 clones, approximately 94% of which are singletons. The material sequenced was PBMCs, taken at tuberculosis diagnosis. This sequence originates from an adult with tuberculosis.

CDR3: CASSPIPQGPTETQYF. CDR3 nucleotides: TGTGCCAGCAGCCCAATACCACAGGGCCCCACGGAGACCCAGTACTTC. V gene TRBV5-4 combines with J gene TRBJ2-5; D perhaps matches TRBD1 (6 bases). The V end lost 4 bases, the J end lost 5 bases, and 21 bases lay between the germline ends. CDR3 size: 16 residues. From germline, CDR1 is SGHNT and CDR2 YYREEE (reference sequence).